Following are 22 T cell receptor beta chains from one sample sequenced in a study of blood T cells in healthy people across ages. Primed by a sample-barcoded 5' primer and a J-beta primer mix, a second PCR proceeded for roughly 7 to 12 cycles. MiXCR, run by TCRdb on the 5' RACE reads, gives a single entry per CDR3 protein. The data contain 750,000 or so distinct CDR3 sequences, roughly 25% of them singletons. These data are also associated with another study on T cells of mothers and their children.

The sequenced sample consisted of blood. The receptors originated from a boy younger than 18 in good health.

The rearrangement uses TRBV4-1 and TRBJ2-7; D unclear. The CDR3 runs to 13 residues. CDR1 and CDR2 (germline): MGHRA, YSYEKL. V gave up 2 bases and J gave up 4 bases, with 9 bases separating them. CDR3 DNA: TGCGCCAGCAGCCAACGCTGGTCTTACGAGCAGTACTTC. Translating it yields CASSQRWSYEQYF.

CDR3 region: CASSLVSRLARITDTQYF. In nucleotides, the CDR3 is TGTGCCAGCAGCTTAGTTTCTCGGCTAGCAAGAATCACAGATACGCAGTATTTT. This rearrangement joins TRBV7-2 to TRBJ2-3; D perhaps matches TRBD2 (5 bases). The germline V and J ends were trimmed by 1 base and 2 bases, with 19 bases remaining between them. This CDR3 is 18 amino acids long. The V gene's germline CDR1 is SGHTA and CDR2 FQGNSA.

This rearrangement joins TRBV12-5 to TRBJ2-1; D possibly matches TRBD1 or TRBD2 (5 bases each). This CDR3 spans 17 amino acids. Germline CDR1 reads LGHNT; CDR2 reads FRNRAP. V was cut by 0 bases and J by 2 bases, with 14 bases left in between. The chain's CDR3 is CASGLVPSGAPYNEQFF. The DNA for the CDR3 is TGTGCTAGTGGTTTGGTACCCTCCGGGGCCCCCTACAATGAGCAGTTCTTC.

This clonotype has a handful of counts. The V call is TRBV14, the J call TRBJ2-5, with TRBD2 matching over 9 bases. The J call may not be correct, given that the DNA end is closer to TRBJ2-1. Germline CDR1 reads SGHDN; CDR2 reads FVKESK. The length of the CDR3 is 15 residues. CDR3 sequence: CASSSLRGGSDEQFF. The CDR3 bases are TGTGCCAGCAGTTCCTTGCGGGGGGGCTCGGATGAGCAGTTCTTC.

V and J are TRBV5-1 and TRBJ2-5; 11 positions match TRBD2. The germline V gene encodes CDR1 SGHRS and CDR2 YFSETQ. This CDR3 contains 15 residues. The J segment lost 6 bases and the V segment lost 0 bases, leaving 4 bases of the junction unmatched. The CDR3 DNA is TGCGCCAGCAGCTTGGTGCCTAGCGGGGGGAAGACCCAGTACTTC. This encodes CASSLVPSGGKTQYF.

This sequence joins TRBV29-1 and TRBJ2-1; TRBD2 matches at 7 bases. V trimming: 7 bases; J trimming: 9 bases; junction bases outside the gene matches: 21. The germline V gene has CDR1 SQVTM and CDR2 ANQGSEA. The CDR3 has 16 residues. CDR3 residues: CSASVGREVYTIEQFF. As DNA, the CDR3 is TGCAGCGCAAGCGTGGGACGGGAGGTCTACACGATTGAGCAGTTCTTC.

This chain connects TRBV20-1 to TRBJ1-6; 7 bases are a match to TRBD1. V dropped 6 bases and J dropped 7; count of bases not matched to a gene: 9. The CDR3 has 14 amino acids. Per the germline V gene, CDR1 is DFQATT and CDR2 is SNEGSKA (reference sequence). CDR3 in amino acids: CSASGDSQNSPLHF. In nucleotides, the CDR3 is TGCAGTGCCTCGGGGGACAGCCAGAATTCACCCCTCCACTTT.

This chain links TRBV7-2 with TRBJ2-7; tentatively, D is TRBD2 (5 bases). Germline lookup yields CDR1 SGHTA and CDR2 FQGNSA. V was shortened by 4 bases and J by 2 bases, with 18 bases between the two germline ends. The CDR3 runs 16 residues. CDR3 nucleotide sequence: TGTGCCAGCAGCTCTATAGCCGGGGTCGGACCCTACGAGCAGTACTTC. This translates into CASSSIAGVGPYEQYF.

This clonotype was recorded a few times. The chain couples TRBV24-1 to TRBJ2-5; TRBD1 aligns across 7 bases. The V and J ends lost 10 bases and 4 bases, in that order; junction bases with no gene match: 8. Looked up from germline, CDR1 is KGHDR and CDR2 is SFDVKD. The CDR3 extends over 13 amino acids. This CDR3 is CATSDRYRETQYF. The CDR3 DNA follows: TGTGCCACATCGGACAGGTATAGAGAGACCCAGTACTTC.

This clonotype was detected only a few times. This chain uses TRBV28 with TRBJ2-4; 12 positions agree with TRBD2. Germline lookup yields CDR1 MDHEN and CDR2 SYDVKM. The CDR3 loop spans 16 amino acids. Trimming took 2 bases from V and 6 from J; bases not matched to a gene: 5. The CDR3 sequence is CASSLALAGGINIQYF. CDR3 DNA sequence: TGTGCCAGCAGTTTAGCTCTAGCGGGAGGGATAAACATTCAGTACTTC.

CDR3 sequence (DNA): TGTGCCAGCAGCCACTTAGCGGGAGGTTTAGTAAACGATGAGCAGTTCTTC. It codes for CASSHLAGGLVNDEQFF. V is TRBV4-2 and J is TRBJ2-1, with TRBD2 identical over 10 bases. The trim removed 3 bases at V and 8 bases at J, leaving 13 bases unmatched. Germline CDR1 LGHNA, CDR2 YNFKEQ. This CDR3 contains 17 residues.

This clonotype was seen more than once but under ten times. The rearrangement links TRBV6-1 to TRBJ2-3; tentatively, D is TRBD2 (5 bases). V was clipped by 1 base and J by 2 bases, with 13 bases between them. This CDR3 spans 16 amino acids. CDR1 and CDR2 (germline): MNHNS, SASEGT. The CDR3 DNA is TGTGCCAGCAGTGAAGAGTATGGGAGTGCCACAGATACGCAGTATTTT. Translated, it gives CASSEEYGSATDTQYF.

This clonotype was picked up a small number of times. J is TRBJ2-7 and V is TRBV28; D is perhaps TRBD1 or TRBD2 (6 bases each). The CDR3 spans 15 residues. V was clipped by 5 bases and J by 5 bases, with 19 bases between them. Germline V CDR1 and CDR2: MDHEN, SYDVKM. The CDR3 loop reads CASSGVGGGLNEQYF. CDR3 sequence (DNA): TGTGCCAGCAGTGGAGTGGGGGGCGGGTTGAACGAGCAGTACTTC.

This clonotype was detected a few times. V usage is TRBV7-2 and J usage is TRBJ2-5, with a weak D call TRBD2 (7 bases). Germline V gives CDR1 SGHTA, CDR2 FQGNSA. V was trimmed by 5 bases and J by 7 bases, leaving 23 bases between them. The CDR3 extends over 16 amino acids. The CDR3 loop is CASSLVGGRSIPTQYF. The CDR3 DNA is TGTGCCAGCAGCCTCGTCGGGGGGCGCAGCATTCCGACCCAGTACTTC.

With respect to this clonotype: Compared with germline, one end of the junction differs, possibly owing to a read error. This rearrangement joins TRBV6-1 to TRBJ1-1; D unclear. The CDR3 sequence is 16 residues long. Germline-derived CDR1 and CDR2 are MNHNS and SASEGT. This CDR3 is CASSEATRTRAKEASF. CDR3 bases: TGTGCCAGCAGTGAAGCGACCCGTACAAGGGCTAAAGAAGCTTCCTTT.

This clonotype was observed many times. The V and J genes are TRBV7-9 and TRBJ2-7, with D perhaps TRBD1 (5 bases). V was trimmed by 5 bases and J by 4 bases, leaving 30 bases between them. CDR3 size: 19 residues. Germline CDR1 SEHNR, CDR2 FQNEAQ (reference sequence). CDR3 nucleotide sequence: TGTGCCAGCAGCCCCCTGGGGCCAGGCTCCAACATAAAACTGTACGAGCAGTACTTC. Amino acids: CASSPLGPGSNIKLYEQYF. Variable domain in full (rest from reference TRBV7-9 and TRBJ2-7): DTGVSQNPRHKITKRGQNVTFRCDPISEHNRLYWYRQTLGQGPEFLTYFQNEAQLEKSRLLSDRFSAERPKGSFSTLEIQRTEQGDSAMYLCASSPLGPGSNIKLYEQYFGPGTRLTVT.

CDR3: CSATPLLSGNTIYF. In DNA form, the CDR3 reads TGCAGTGCTACACCGCTCCTCAGTGGGAACACCATATATTTT. The chain employs TRBV20-1 and TRBJ1-3; D call uncertain. V lost 4 bases and J lost 7, with 17 bases in between. The CDR3 is 14 amino acids. Germline CDR1 DFQATT, CDR2 SNEGSKA (reference sequence).

The rearrangement uses TRBV5-1 and TRBJ2-7; D gene ambiguous. The V end was cut by 4 bases, the J end by 6 bases, with 11 bases between. This CDR3 comprises 12 residues. Germline V CDR1 and CDR2: SGHRS, YFSETQ. CDR3 amino acids: CASSPKWGEQYF. CDR3 nucleotides: TGCGCCAGCAGCCCAAAATGGGGCGAGCAGTACTTC.

In DNA form, the CDR3 reads TGCAGCGTTGACAGGGTGACCGGCTACACCTTC. It specifies CSVDRVTGYTF. The chain couples TRBV29-1 to TRBJ1-2, with a possible D match to TRBD1 (5 bases). CDR3 length: 11 residues. Germline CDR1 and CDR2: SQVTM and ANQGSEA. V lost 3 bases to trimming and J lost 8 bases, with 10 bases between them.

The sample holds a few counts of this clonotype. The chain joins TRBV7-8 to TRBJ1-2, with a possible D match to TRBD1 (6 bases). V lost 5 bases and J 4 bases, leaving 14 bases between the germline ends. CDR1 is SGHVS, CDR2 FQNEAQ, per germline. The CDR3 extends over 14 amino acids. CDR3 region: CASSARDTAYGYTF. The CDR3 DNA sequence: TGTGCCAGCAGCGCCCGGGACACCGCCTATGGCTACACCTTC.

The gene calls are TRBV21-1 and TRBJ2-5; TRBD1, the table's D call, lacks a check against the DNA. The better agreement between TRBJ2-1 and the DNA end casts doubt on the J call. TRBV21-1 represents a pseudogene. CDR3 length equals 14 residues. The CDR3: CASSKVSGSNEQFF. In nucleotides, the CDR3 is TGTGCCAGCAGCAAAGTATCAGGGAGTAATGAGCAGTTCTTC.

The chain uses TRBV12-5 and TRBJ2-7; 8 nucleotides agree with TRBD1. CDR3 length equals 13 residues. Per germline, CDR1 LGHNT and CDR2 FRNRAP. J lost 3 bases, V lost 6 bases, and 4 bases had no gene match. The CDR3 here is CASGRQGFYEQYF. In DNA form, the CDR3 reads TGTGCTAGTGGGCGACAGGGGTTCTACGAGCAGTACTTC. Together with reference TRBV12-5 and TRBJ2-7, the CDR3 gives the full variable domain: DARVTQTPRHKVTEMGQEVTMRCQPILGHNTVFWYRQTMMQGLELLAYFRNRAPLDDSGMPKDRFSAEMPDATLATLKIQPSEPRDSAVYFCASGRQGFYEQYFGPGTRLTVT.